Listed here are 8 T cell receptor beta chains from one sample, sequenced in a study of CD8 T cells in ankylosing spondylitis. The antigens for these receptors are not known. TCRdb redid the calling of the 5' RACE reads with MiXCR, one entry per CDR3 protein. This sample yields under 550,000 distinct CDR3 sequences, of which 26% are seen a single time; approximately 1% belongs to the top ten. Overall study results and limits: There was a TCR beta motif, made of 7 or 8 highly homologous variants, that appeared characteristic of ankylosing spondylitis blood.

The sequenced sample consisted of blood, either unsorted or a sorted T cell fraction (not recorded which). These TCRs come from a male donor with ankylosing spondylitis.

This clonotype has only a few counts. This chain connects TRBV20-1 to TRBJ2-3; D tentatively reads TRBD1 or TRBD2 (5 bases each). Per the germline V gene, CDR1 is DFQATT and CDR2 is SNEGSKA (reference sequence). This CDR3 has 14 residues. Trimming cost V 8 bases and J 5 bases, with 20 bases left between them. The CDR3 nucleotides read TGCAGTTCCCTGACGAGGGGACGGGGAGATACGCAGTATTTT. It yields the protein CSSLTRGRGDTQYF.

The chain links TRBV10-3 to TRBJ2-5; tentatively, D is TRBD1 (6 bases). Germline lookup yields CDR1 ENHRY and CDR2 SYGVKD. V lost 2 bases and J lost 2, with 9 bases in between. This CDR3 region has 14 residues. This CDR3 is CAISEERGQETQYF. The DNA for the CDR3 is TGTGCCATCAGTGAGGAGAGGGGGCAAGAGACCCAGTACTTC.

This clonotype occurred many times. The genes are TRBV12-3 or TRBV12-4 and TRBJ1-4; the match to TRBD1 covers 7 bases. There are 15 residues in the CDR3. The ends lost 5 bases at V and 7 bases at J; junction bases unmatched: 10. The CDR3 region has the DNA TGTGCCAGCAGTCTCCCGACAGGGATAGGTGAAAAACTGTTTTTT. It is translated as CASSLPTGIGEKLFF.

This clonotype has more than one count but fewer than ten. V gene TRBV28 combines with J gene TRBJ2-7, with TRBD1 as a possible D gene (6 bases). Trimming left V 2 bases short and J 3 bases short, with 11 bases between. The V gene's germline CDR1 is MDHEN and CDR2 SYDVKM. The CDR3 extends over 14 amino acids. CDR3 DNA: TGTGCCAGCAGTTTAAGAACAGGGCACTACGAGCAGTACTTC. This translates into CASSLRTGHYEQYF. The variable domain in full, completed from reference TRBV28 and TRBJ2-7, reads DVKVTQSSRYLVKRTGEKVFLECVQDMDHENMFWYRQDPGLGLRLIYFSYDVKMKEKGDIPEGYSVSREKKERFSLILESASTNQTSMYLCASSLRTGHYEQYFGPGTRLTVT.

This clonotype was detected once. The chain joins TRBV5-1 to TRBJ2-5; D not resolved. CDR1 and CDR2 from the germline V gene are SGHRS and YFSETQ. Trimming stripped 0 bases from V and 6 bases from J, with 9 bases between. The CDR3 is made up of 13 amino acids. The CDR3 loop reads CASSLVGSKTQYF. The DNA for the CDR3 is TGCGCCAGCAGCTTGGTTGGTTCGAAGACCCAGTACTTC.

This clonotype has more than one count but fewer than ten. The chain has TRBV4-1 and TRBJ1-5; 7 positions agree with TRBD1. The CDR3 totals 16 residues. The germline V gene has CDR1 MGHRA and CDR2 YSYEKL. With V trimmed by 1 base and J by 7 bases, 10 bases remained unmatched. This CDR3 is CASSQAPTGDGQPQHF. As DNA, the CDR3 is TGCGCCAGCAGCCAAGCCCCCACAGGGGACGGACAGCCCCAGCATTTT.

This rearrangement joins TRBV12-3 or TRBV12-4 to TRBJ2-5, with no clear D. Between the trimmed V and J ends, which lost 6 bases and 0 bases, there was a span of 11 bases. This CDR3 is built from 14 residues. The CDR3 DNA reads TGTGCCAGCAGGCGAACTGGGTACCAAGAGACCCAGTACTTC. Protein sequence: CASRRTGYQETQYF.

The V and J genes are TRBV7-6 and TRBJ2-7; 8 positions match TRBD1. Germline trimming cut 6 bases from V and 2 bases from J; bases unmatched to any gene: 6. The CDR3 spans 14 residues. Germline values: CDR1 SGHVS, CDR2 FNYEAQ. CDR3 in amino acids: CASSSSDRAYEQYF. The CDR3 DNA follows: TGTGCCAGCAGTTCCTCGGACAGGGCCTACGAGCAGTACTTC.